This T cell receptor (beta chain) was captured by sequencing in a study of beta chain features in type 1 diabetes. General study results and limits: VDJ junctions from patients with type 1 diabetes contained fewer insertions and more deletions.

Comments on this clone: Its antigen is unknown.

The study reverse transcribed the entire isolated RNA, so it sequenced expressed TCRB transcripts. TCRdb's table, derived via immunoSEQ multiplex PCR, lists solely in-frame clones and lacks some. The sample carries about 900,000 clones, 17% recorded once. Input material: naive CD4+ T cells from blood. The sequence was collected from a woman under 30 in good health.

The CDR3 nucleotides are TGTGCCAGCAGCGTTCAAAACTGGGCCAGTGAGCAGTTCTTC. This sequence encodes CASSVQNWASEQFF. V and J are TRBV9 and TRBJ2-1; D gene unclear. The V and J ends lost 2 bases and 9 bases respectively, with 15 bases between them. The germline V gene has CDR1 SGDLS and CDR2 YYNGEE. There are 14 residues in the CDR3.